Listed here is a single T cell receptor (beta chain). Its specificity is not known. The data stem from a study of cytotoxic CD8 clonotypes in ibrutinib-treated CLL. Study as a whole: Mean per-sample yields comprised roughly 280,000 productive templates and around 92,000 productive rearrangements. General study findings and limits: Clonality correlated strongly with circulating CD8+ T cells and exceeded age-matched healthy donors at baseline.

Germline V gene sequence: CDR1 SNHLY, CDR2 FYNNEI. The CDR3 has 15 residues. V dropped 4 bases and J dropped 3; count of bases not matched to a gene: 5. Depth targeted 1 in 200,000 to 1 in 1 million T cells, averaging approximately 10x coverage per clonotype. The assay was immunoSEQ multiplex PCR, and TCRdb's table has in-frame clones only and misses some. The sample includes about 45,000 clones, over 60% of them seen just once. The chain combines TRBV2 with TRBJ1-5; 8 nucleotides line up with TRBD1. The sequence derives from a human donor with chronic lymphocytic leukemia. Specimen: PBMCs, collected after 24 months of ibrutinib treatment. In DNA form, the CDR3 reads TGTGCCAGCAGTGGGGAGGGACAGGTCAATCAGCCCCAGCATTTT. It specifies CASSGEGQVNQPQHF.